One sample yielded the 24 T cell receptor beta chains listed below, sequenced in a study of blood T cell repertoires in COVID-19. Measured with immunoSEQ multiplex PCR; TCRdb has only the in-frame clones, and not every one. The repertoire includes approximately 120,000 clones, 65% to 90% of them detected once, and roughly 30% sits in the top ten. Specimen: peripheral blood. The source is a woman older than 75 with acute or convalescent COVID-19.

V gene TRBV5-1 combines with J gene TRBJ1-2; no reliable D call. V was cut by 0 bases and J by 6 bases, with 9 bases left in between. CDR3 length: 13 amino acids. The V gene's germline CDR1 is SGHRS and CDR2 YFSETQ. Here the CDR3 reads CASSLDQRDGYTF. CDR3 nucleotide sequence: TGCGCCAGCAGCTTGGACCAAAGAGATGGCTACACCTTC.

The chain combines TRBV7-2 with TRBJ1-2; D is ambiguous. Germline V CDR1 and CDR2: SGHTA, FQGNSA. This CDR3 contains 11 residues. V shed 2 bases and J shed 5 bases, with 3 bases lying between them. The CDR3 DNA is TGTGCCAGCAGCTTACAATATGGCTACACCTTC. Protein product: CASSLQYGYTF.

The chain recombines TRBV15 with TRBJ1-2; D remains ambiguous. CDR3 length: 14 amino acids. The germline V gene has CDR1 LNHNV and CDR2 YYDKDF (reference sequence). Trimming stripped 0 bases from V and 3 bases from J, with 8 bases between. DNA of the CDR3: TGTGCCACCAGCAGAGATTTGGGCTACTATGGCTACACCTTC. Translating it yields CATSRDLGYYGYTF.

This chain joins TRBV11-2 and TRBJ2-1, with 8 positions matching TRBD2. Trimming at V came to 3 bases and at J to 3 bases, leaving 1 base not matched to a gene. CDR1 and CDR2 from the germline V gene are SGHAT and FQNNGV. This CDR3 contains 14 residues. Written as DNA, the CDR3 is TGTGCCAGCAGCTTCAGCGGGGGCTACAATGAGCAGTTCTTC. This encodes CASSFSGGYNEQFF. The whole variable domain, filled in from reference TRBV11-2 and TRBJ2-1, reads EAGVAQSPRYKIIEKRQSVAFWCNPISGHATLYWYQQILGQGPKLLIQFQNNGVVDDSQLPKDRFSAERLKGVDSTLKIQPAKLEDSAVYLCASSFSGGYNEQFFGPGTRLTVL.

This clone was seen more than once but under ten times. The V and J genes are TRBV19 and TRBJ1-5; D remains ambiguous. This CDR3 has 12 amino acids. V shed 4 bases and J shed 3 bases, with 4 bases lying between them. Germline V gene sequence: CDR1 LNHDA, CDR2 SQIVND (reference sequence). This chain's CDR3 is CASSRLNQPQHF. The CDR3 DNA reads as TGTGCCAGTAGTAGACTCAATCAGCCCCAGCATTTT.

This clone was counted a single time. A junction boundary mismatches the germline segment, possibly from a read error. The chain has TRBV4-2 and TRBJ2-7; 11 nucleotides line up with TRBD2. This CDR3 region has 16 residues. Germline lookup yields CDR1 LGHNA and CDR2 YNFKEQ. This CDR3 is CASSQVSGGASDEQYF. Written as DNA, the CDR3 is TGTGCCAGCAGCCAAGTTAGCGGGGGGGCCTCCGACGAGCAGTACTTC.

This clone was counted once. The CDR3 here is CASSQGRGANNEQFF. Here the CDR3 DNA reads TGTGCCAGCAGCCAAGGCCGGGGAGCGAACAATGAGCAGTTCTTC. The chain combines TRBV3-1 (or the pseudogene TRBV3-2) with TRBJ2-1; a possible D gene is TRBD2 (5 bases). Germline CDR1 and CDR2: LGHDT and YNNKEL (reference sequence). Deletions cut 1 base from V and 5 bases from J, with 12 bases between. The CDR3 covers 15 residues.

This clone was seen a single time. V gene TRBV5-1 combines with J gene TRBJ2-3; 7 nucleotides agree with TRBD1. Germline V gene data show CDR1 as SGHRS and CDR2 as YFSETQ. The trim removed 3 bases at V and 4 bases at J, leaving 8 bases unmatched. This CDR3 spans 15 amino acids. This chain's CDR3 is CASSSRQGPADTQYF. In nucleotides, the CDR3 is TGCGCCAGCAGCTCAAGACAGGGCCCGGCAGATACGCAGTATTTT.

Details on this clone: Compared with germline, one end of the junction differs, possibly owing to a read error. V gene TRBV6-2 or TRBV6-3 combines with J gene TRBJ1-6; weak D call: TRBD1 (6 bases). Per germline, CDR1 MNHEY and CDR2 SVGEGT. This CDR3 contains 16 residues. Here the CDR3 reads CASSPDRIQSHSPLHF. CDR3 DNA sequence: TGTGCCAGCAGCCCGGACAGAATTCAAAGTCATTCCCCCCTCCACTTT.

The CDR3 DNA is TGTGCCAGCAGCTTGAGAGAACCGGGAGGCTATGGCTACACCTTC. The encoded protein is CASSLREPGGYGYTF. The rearrangement uses TRBV7-8 and TRBJ1-2; D remains ambiguous. The length of the CDR3 is 15 residues. V lost 3 bases to trimming and J lost 4 bases, with 15 bases between them. From germline, CDR1 is SGHVS and CDR2 FQNEAQ. Full variable domain (outside the CDR3, taken from reference TRBV7-8 and TRBJ1-2): GAGVSQSPRYKVAKRGQDVALRCDPISGHVSLFWYQQALGQGPEFLTYFQNEAQLDKSGLPSDRFFAERPEGSVSTLKIQRTQQEDSAVYLCASSLREPGGYGYTFGSGTRLTVV.

The CDR3 sequence: CASSQRQGTENGYTF. CDR3 DNA: TGTGCCAGCAGCCAAAGACAGGGCACGGAGAATGGCTACACCTTC. The chain carries TRBV7-2 and TRBJ1-2, with TRBD1 identical over 7 bases. Germline V CDR1 and CDR2: SGHTA, FQGNSA. J gave up 6 bases and V 5 bases, and 12 bases lay outside the gene matches. There are 15 residues in the CDR3.

The chain recombines TRBV25-1 with TRBJ1-2; the D gene is possibly TRBD1 (6 bases). This CDR3 is built from 14 residues. V lost 1 base to trimming and J lost 3 bases, with 9 bases between them. Germline CDR1 MGHDK, CDR2 SYGVNS. The CDR3 nucleotides are TGTGCCAGCAGTGAATCACCAGGGGACTATGGCTACACCTTC. It specifies CASSESPGDYGYTF.

The chain combines TRBV28 with TRBJ1-1, with D uncertain. This CDR3 has 13 amino acids. The germline V gene has CDR1 MDHEN and CDR2 SYDVKM. V lost 5 bases and J 1 base, leaving 8 bases between the germline ends. The CDR3 reads CASSPYRNTEAFF. CDR3 nucleotide sequence: TGTGCCAGCAGTCCGTACAGGAACACTGAAGCTTTCTTT.

In its sample, this clone was seen a few times. The J gene is TRBJ1-1, the V gene TRBV5-4; 7 nucleotides line up with TRBD1. This CDR3 comprises 13 residues. J was trimmed by 6 bases and V by 5 bases; bases with no gene match: 7. Looked up from germline, CDR1 is SGHNT and CDR2 is YYREEE (reference sequence). In DNA form, the CDR3 reads TGTGCCAGCAGAACGGAGGGGGCGGCTGAAGCTTTCTTT. It specifies CASRTEGAAEAFF.

V gene TRBV9 combines with J gene TRBJ1-2, with D hard to call. Trimming stripped 0 bases from V and 7 bases from J, with 13 bases between. The CDR3 length is 14 residues. Germline CDR1 is SGDLS and CDR2 is YYNGEE. The CDR3 region is CASSVGIFGGGYTF. Written as DNA, the CDR3 is TGTGCCAGCAGCGTAGGCATCTTTGGAGGTGGCTACACCTTC.

This chain links TRBV4-2 with TRBJ1-4, with a tentative D call TRBD1 (5 bases). V lost 4 bases and J 0 bases, leaving 12 bases between the germline ends. The germline V gene has CDR1 LGHNA and CDR2 YNFKEQ. The CDR3 extends over 16 amino acids. The CDR3 sequence: CASSRGRAATNEKLFF. Here the CDR3 DNA reads TGTGCCAGCAGCCGGGGGAGGGCCGCAACTAATGAAAAACTGTTTTTT.

This chain links TRBV5-1 with TRBJ1-1, with a possible D match to TRBD1 (6 bases). The CDR3 contains 13 residues. Trimming cost V 3 bases and J 2 bases, with 8 bases left between them. Germline values: CDR1 SGHRS, CDR2 YFSETQ. CDR3: CASSSGENTEAFF. The CDR3 nucleotides are TGCGCCAGCAGCTCAGGGGAAAACACTGAAGCTTTCTTT.

The rearrangement joins TRBV27 to TRBJ1-2; 8 nucleotides align to TRBD1. Germline CDR1 is MNHEY and CDR2 is SMNVEV (reference sequence). V dropped 5 bases and J dropped 8; count of bases not matched to a gene: 13. This CDR3 is built from 15 residues. The CDR3 bases are TGTGCCAGCAGTACTATATCCACAGGGGGACGCGGCTACACCTTC. This codes for CASSTISTGGRGYTF.

The chain combines TRBV18 with TRBJ1-1; tentatively, D is TRBD1 (6 bases). Deletions cut 3 bases from V and 5 bases from J, with 16 bases between. Germline lookup yields CDR1 KGHSH and CDR2 LQKENI. The CDR3 covers 15 residues. CDR3 amino acids: CASSPPAGADTEAFF. The CDR3 DNA reads as TGTGCCAGCTCACCCCCGGCGGGGGCAGATACTGAAGCTTTCTTT.

This chain uses TRBV7-2 with TRBJ2-1; D is ambiguous. Trimming stripped 5 bases from V and 10 bases from J, with 12 bases between. The CDR3 totals 12 residues. Per germline, CDR1 SGHTA and CDR2 FQGNSA. The CDR3 is CASSVTVGEQFF. The CDR3 bases are TGTGCCAGCAGCGTTACAGTTGGCGAGCAGTTCTTC.

The genes are TRBV6-5 and TRBJ2-5; TRBD2 might be the D (5 bases). Trimming removed 5 bases at V and 5 bases at J, with 12 bases between. Germline V CDR1 and CDR2: MNHEY, SVGAGI. The CDR3 extends over 13 amino acids. CDR3 protein: CASSLRDLETQYF. The CDR3 coding sequence is TGTGCCAGCAGTCTACGGGATTTGGAGACCCAGTACTTC.

In this sample, this clone turned up once. The rearrangement joins TRBV5-4 to TRBJ2-1; 10 bases are a match to TRBD2. Per the germline V gene, CDR1 is SGHNT and CDR2 is YYREEE (reference sequence). The V gene end was trimmed by 4 bases and the J gene end by 2 bases; junction bases not matched to a gene: 6. The CDR3 sequence is 16 residues long. In nucleotides, the CDR3 is TGTGCCAGCAGCCCAACACTAGCGGGGACCTACAATGAGCAGTTCTTC. It translates to CASSPTLAGTYNEQFF.

The rearrangement joins TRBV29-1 to TRBJ2-3; D not certain. Trimming shortened V by 6 bases and J by 5 bases, and 9 bases separated the two germline ends. Germline loops: CDR1 SQVTM, CDR2 ANQGSEA. This CDR3 is 11 amino acids long. The CDR3 loop is CSVQPGDTQYF. CDR3 DNA sequence: TGCAGCGTCCAACCCGGAGATACGCAGTATTTT.

The rearrangement joins TRBV7-9 to TRBJ1-5; weak D call: TRBD1 (6 bases). The V end was cut by 5 bases, the J end by 3 bases, with 20 bases between. In germline, CDR1 is SEHNR, CDR2 FQNEAQ (reference sequence). This CDR3 has 17 amino acids. The CDR3 region is CASSQGGGQTFNQPQHF. The CDR3 DNA is TGTGCCAGCAGCCAAGGGGGGGGCCAAACCTTCAATCAGCCCCAGCATTTT. Combining the CDR3 with reference TRBV7-9 and TRBJ1-5 gives the whole variable domain DTGVSQNPRHKITKRGQNVTFRCDPISEHNRLYWYRQTLGQGPEFLTYFQNEAQLEKSRLLSDRFSAERPKGSFSTLEIQRTEQGDSAMYLCASSQGGGQTFNQPQHFGDGTRLSIL.